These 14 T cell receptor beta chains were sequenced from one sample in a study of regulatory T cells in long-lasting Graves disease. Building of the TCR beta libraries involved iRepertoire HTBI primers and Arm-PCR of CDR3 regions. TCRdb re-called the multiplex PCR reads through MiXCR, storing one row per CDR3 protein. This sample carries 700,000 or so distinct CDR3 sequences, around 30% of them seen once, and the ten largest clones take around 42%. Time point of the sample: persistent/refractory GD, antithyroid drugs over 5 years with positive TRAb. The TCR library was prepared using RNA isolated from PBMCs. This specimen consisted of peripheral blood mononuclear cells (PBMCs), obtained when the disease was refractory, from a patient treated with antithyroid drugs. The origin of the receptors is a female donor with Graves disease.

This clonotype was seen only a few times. CDR3: CATENDGYEQYF. DNA of the CDR3: TGTGCCACCGAAAACGACGGATACGAGCAGTACTTC. The chain couples TRBV19 to TRBJ2-7; D gene ambiguous. Germline V gene lookup returns CDR1 LNHDA and CDR2 SQIVND (reference sequence). Between the trimmed V and J ends, which lost 10 bases and 4 bases, there was a span of 14 bases. The CDR3 contains 12 residues.

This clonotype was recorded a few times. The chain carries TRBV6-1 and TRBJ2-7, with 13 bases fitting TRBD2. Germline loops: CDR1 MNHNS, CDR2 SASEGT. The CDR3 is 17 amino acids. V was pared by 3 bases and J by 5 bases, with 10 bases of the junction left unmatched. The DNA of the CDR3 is TGTGCCAGCAGTGAGGACGGAACTAGCGGGAGGGCCCACGAGCAGTACTTC. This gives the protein CASSEDGTSGRAHEQYF.

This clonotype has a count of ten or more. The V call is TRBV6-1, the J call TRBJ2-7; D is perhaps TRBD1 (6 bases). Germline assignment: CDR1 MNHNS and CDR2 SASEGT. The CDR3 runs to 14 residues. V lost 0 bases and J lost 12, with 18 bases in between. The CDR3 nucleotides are TGTGCCAGCAGTGAAGCTCACTCAACAGGGCTACCGTACTTC. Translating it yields CASSEAHSTGLPYF.

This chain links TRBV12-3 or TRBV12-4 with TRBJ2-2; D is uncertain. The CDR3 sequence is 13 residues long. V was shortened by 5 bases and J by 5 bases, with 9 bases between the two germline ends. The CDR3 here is CASSPALTGELFF. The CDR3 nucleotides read TGTGCCAGCAGTCCTGCCTTAACCGGGGAGCTGTTTTTT.

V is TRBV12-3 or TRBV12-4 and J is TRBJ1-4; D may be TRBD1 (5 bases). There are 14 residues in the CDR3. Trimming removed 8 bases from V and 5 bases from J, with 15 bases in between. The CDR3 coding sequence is TGTGCCAGCTCGGCCGGGGCCGAGAATGAAAAACTGTTTTTT. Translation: CASSAGAENEKLFF.

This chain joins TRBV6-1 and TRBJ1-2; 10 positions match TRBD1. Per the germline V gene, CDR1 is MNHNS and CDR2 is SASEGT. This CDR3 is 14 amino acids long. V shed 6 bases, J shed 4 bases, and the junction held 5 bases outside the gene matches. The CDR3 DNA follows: TGTGCCAGCAGCCGCCGGGACAGGGGCTATGGCTACACCTTC. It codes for CASSRRDRGYGYTF.

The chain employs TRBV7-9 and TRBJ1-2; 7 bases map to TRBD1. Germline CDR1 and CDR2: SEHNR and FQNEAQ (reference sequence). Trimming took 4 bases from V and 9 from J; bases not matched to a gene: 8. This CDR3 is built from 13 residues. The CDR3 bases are TGTGCCAGCAGCTCAACGGGGACAGATCGCTACACCTTC. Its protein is CASSSTGTDRYTF.

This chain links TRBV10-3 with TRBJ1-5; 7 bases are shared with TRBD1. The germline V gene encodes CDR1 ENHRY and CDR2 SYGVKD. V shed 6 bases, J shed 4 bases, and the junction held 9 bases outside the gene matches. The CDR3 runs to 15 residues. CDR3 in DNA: TGTGCCATCAGCCCGGGACAGTTGAGTAATCAGCCCCAGCATTTT. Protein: CAISPGQLSNQPQHF.

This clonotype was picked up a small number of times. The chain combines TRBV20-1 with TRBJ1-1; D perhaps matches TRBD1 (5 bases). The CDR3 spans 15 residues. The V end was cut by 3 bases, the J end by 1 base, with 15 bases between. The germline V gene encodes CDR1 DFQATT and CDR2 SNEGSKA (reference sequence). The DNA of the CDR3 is TGCAGTGCTAGTATAGGGGCGACGACGAACACTGAAGCTTTCTTT. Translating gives CSASIGATTNTEAFF.

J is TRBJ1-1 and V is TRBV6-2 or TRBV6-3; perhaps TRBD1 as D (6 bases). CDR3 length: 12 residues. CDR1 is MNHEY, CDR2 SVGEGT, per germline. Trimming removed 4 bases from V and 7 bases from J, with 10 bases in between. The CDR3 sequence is CASSSTGHEAFF. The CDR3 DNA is TGTGCCAGCAGTTCGACAGGACATGAAGCTTTCTTT.

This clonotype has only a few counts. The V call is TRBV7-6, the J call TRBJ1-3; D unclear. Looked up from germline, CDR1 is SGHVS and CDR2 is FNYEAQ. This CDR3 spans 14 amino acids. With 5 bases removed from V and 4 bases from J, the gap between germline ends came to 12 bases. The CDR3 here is CASSLRQNGNTIYF. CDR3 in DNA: TGTGCCAGCAGCCTAAGGCAAAACGGAAACACCATATATTTT. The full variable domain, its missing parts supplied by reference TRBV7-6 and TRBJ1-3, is GAGVSQSPRYKVTKRGQDVALRCDPISGHVSLYWYRQALGQGPEFLTYFNYEAQQDKSGLPNDRFSAERPEGSISTLTIQRTEQRDSAMYRCASSLRQNGNTIYFGEGSWLTVV.

CDR3 in DNA: TGTGCCAGCACCCAGGACGTCGGGGGGGAGCAGTACTTC. It codes for CASTQDVGGEQYF. The J gene is TRBJ2-7, the V gene TRBV2; TRBD2 aligns across 7 bases. The germline V gene encodes CDR1 SNHLY and CDR2 FYNNEI. Germline trimming cut 7 bases from V and 7 bases from J; bases unmatched to any gene: 10. The CDR3 is made up of 13 amino acids.

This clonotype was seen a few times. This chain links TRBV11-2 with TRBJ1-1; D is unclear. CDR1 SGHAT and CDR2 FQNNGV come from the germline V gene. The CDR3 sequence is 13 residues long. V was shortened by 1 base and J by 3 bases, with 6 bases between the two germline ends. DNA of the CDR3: TGTGCCAGCAGCTTAGGGATAGACACTGAAGCTTTCTTT. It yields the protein CASSLGIDTEAFF.

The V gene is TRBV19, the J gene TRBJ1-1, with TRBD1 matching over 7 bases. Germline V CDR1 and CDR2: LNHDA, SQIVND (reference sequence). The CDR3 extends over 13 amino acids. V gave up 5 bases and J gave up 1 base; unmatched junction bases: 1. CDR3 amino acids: CASSQGENTEAFF. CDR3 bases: TGTGCCAGTAGTCAGGGGGAGAACACTGAAGCTTTCTTT.